A single sample is the source of the 3 T cell receptor beta chains below, sequenced in a study of blood T cell repertoires in COVID-19. Here immunoSEQ multiplex PCR was the method, and the copy in TCRdb shows in-frame clones only, minus some. The sample lists some 65,000 clones; about 93% were seen once. The source material was peripheral blood. These receptors all come from a man between 65 and 79 years old with active COVID-19.

V is TRBV4-3 and J is TRBJ1-2, with 7 bases identical to TRBD1. Germline assignment: CDR1 LGHNA and CDR2 YSLEER. The junction had 11 bases not matched to a gene; V was cut back by 4 bases and J by 6 bases. The CDR3 extends over 15 amino acids. The CDR3 region is CASSPQGGSTDGYTF. The CDR3 DNA follows: TGCGCCAGCAGCCCCCAGGGGGGTAGTACGGATGGCTACACCTTC.

The chain recombines TRBV7-2 with TRBJ2-7; 8 bases fit TRBD2. This CDR3 is built from 15 residues. Trimming cost V 4 bases and J 2 bases; bases outside gene matches: 7. CDR1 SGHTA and CDR2 FQGNSA come from the germline V gene. In DNA form, the CDR3 reads TGTGCCAGCAGCTCCGCCGGACTAGCCGCCTACGAGCAGTACTTC. Translated: CASSSAGLAAYEQYF.

This chain joins TRBV19 and TRBJ2-5, with 9 positions matching TRBD2. The CDR3 covers 16 residues. V was pared by 3 bases and J by 6 bases, with 11 bases of the junction left unmatched. Germline V gene lookup returns CDR1 LNHDA and CDR2 SQIVND (reference sequence). The CDR3 coding sequence is TGTGCCAGTAGTATCGGGCTAGCGGGGTATACGAAGACCCAGTACTTC. Amino acids: CASSIGLAGYTKTQYF.